This T cell receptor beta chain was identified during a study of shared clonotypes between healthy human individuals. Study summary: Per donor, three plates held CD4 naive cells, three held CD4 memory, two held CD8 naive and one held CD8 memory.

This table comes from immunoSEQ multiplex PCR, and its TCRdb copy is limited to in-frame clones, with some not included. The table has some 650,000 clones, roughly 97% seen once. CDR3 length equals 10 residues. Germline V gene sequence: CDR1 SGHRS, CDR2 YFSETQ. V lost 5 bases and J 11 bases, leaving 10 bases between the germline ends. This chain joins TRBV5-1 and TRBJ2-5; possibly TRBD2 for D (6 bases). The receptor was derived from a woman aged 25 to 45 in good health. Material for sequencing was naive CD4+ T cells sorted from blood. Indicated subset: CD45RA+ positively selected. CDR3 DNA: TGCGCCAGCAGGACCCGGGAGCAGTACTTC. This codes for CASRTREQYF.